These 3 T cell receptor beta chains were sequenced from one sample in a study of CD8 T cells in Susac syndrome. Reverse transcription of roughly 0.5 to 1 ug RNA was performed with random hexamers. Each CDR3 protein is one row after TCRdb ran MiXCR on the immunoSEQ multiplex PCR reads. The sample carries more than 150,000 distinct CDR3 sequences, roughly 95% recorded once. The sample consisted of CD4+ T cells from PBMCs. These receptors all stem from a human donor with Susac syndrome.

The chain links TRBV4-1 to TRBJ2-3, with TRBD2 identical over 9 bases. From germline, CDR1 is MGHRA and CDR2 YSYEKL. CDR3 length: 17 amino acids. Unmatched junction bases numbered 9, after V lost 0 bases and J lost 5 bases. CDR3 sequence reads: CASSQERGGGAKDTQYF. CDR3 sequence (DNA): TGCGCCAGCAGCCAAGAACGGGGCGGGGGGGCAAAAGATACGCAGTATTTT.

CDR3 protein: CASSQVLTGGGSYNEQFF. The DNA of the CDR3 is TGCGCCAGCAGCCAAGTTTTAACGGGAGGGGGCTCCTACAATGAGCAGTTCTTC. J is TRBJ2-1 and V is TRBV4-1, with 8 bases that match TRBD2. The V gene end was trimmed by 1 base and the J gene end by 0 bases; junction bases not matched to a gene: 8. The CDR3 runs to 18 residues. Germline assignment: CDR1 MGHRA and CDR2 YSYEKL.

V gene TRBV6-2 or TRBV6-3 combines with J gene TRBJ2-3, with D unclear. The V end was cut by 5 bases, the J end by 3 bases, with 6 bases between. Per germline, CDR1 MNHEY and CDR2 SVGEGT. The CDR3 has 12 residues. The CDR3 here is CASSTTTDTQYF. The CDR3 DNA reads TGTGCCAGCAGTACCACAACAGATACGCAGTATTTT.